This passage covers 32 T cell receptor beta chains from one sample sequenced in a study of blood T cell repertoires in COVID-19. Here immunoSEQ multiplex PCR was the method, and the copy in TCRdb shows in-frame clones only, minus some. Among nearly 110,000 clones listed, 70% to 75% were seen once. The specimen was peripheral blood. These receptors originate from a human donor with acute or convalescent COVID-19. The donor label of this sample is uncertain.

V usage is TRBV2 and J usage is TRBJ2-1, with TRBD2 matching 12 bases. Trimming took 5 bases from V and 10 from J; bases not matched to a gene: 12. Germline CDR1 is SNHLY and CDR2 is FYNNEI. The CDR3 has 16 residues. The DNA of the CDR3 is TGTGCCAGCAGTCCCTGGGCTAGCGGGGGGGCCGGAGAGCAGTTCTTC. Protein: CASSPWASGGAGEQFF.

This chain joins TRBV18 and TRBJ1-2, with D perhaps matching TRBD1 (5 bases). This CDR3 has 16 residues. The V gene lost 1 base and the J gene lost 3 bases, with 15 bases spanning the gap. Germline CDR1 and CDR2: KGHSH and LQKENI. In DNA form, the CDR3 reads TGTGCCAGCTCACCACTAAGTACAGGAAATGACTATGGCTACACCTTC. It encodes CASSPLSTGNDYGYTF. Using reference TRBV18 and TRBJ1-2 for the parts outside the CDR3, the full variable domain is NAGVMQNPRHLVRRRGQEARLRCSPMKGHSHVYWYRQLPEEGLKFMVYLQKENIIDESGMPKERFSAEFPKEGPSILRIQQVVRGDSAAYFCASSPLSTGNDYGYTFGSGTRLTVV.

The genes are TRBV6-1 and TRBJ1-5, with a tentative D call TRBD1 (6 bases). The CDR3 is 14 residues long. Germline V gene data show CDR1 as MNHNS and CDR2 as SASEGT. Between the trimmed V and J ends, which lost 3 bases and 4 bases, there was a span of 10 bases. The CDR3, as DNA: TGTGCCAGCAGTGATTACAGGGAGAATCAGCCCCAGCATTTT. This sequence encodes CASSDYRENQPQHF.

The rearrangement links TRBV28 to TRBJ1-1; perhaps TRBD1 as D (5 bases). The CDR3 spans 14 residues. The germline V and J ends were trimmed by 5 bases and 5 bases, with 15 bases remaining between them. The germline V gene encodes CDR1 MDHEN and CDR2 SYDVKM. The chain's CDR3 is CASSPLLGGTEAFF. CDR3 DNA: TGTGCCAGCAGTCCGCTCCTTGGGGGGACTGAAGCTTTCTTT.

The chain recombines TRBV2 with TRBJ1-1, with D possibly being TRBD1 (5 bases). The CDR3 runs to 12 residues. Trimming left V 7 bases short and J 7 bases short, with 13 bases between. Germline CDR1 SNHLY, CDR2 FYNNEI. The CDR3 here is CASNPRQIEAFF. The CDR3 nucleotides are TGTGCCAGCAACCCCAGACAGATTGAAGCTTTCTTT.

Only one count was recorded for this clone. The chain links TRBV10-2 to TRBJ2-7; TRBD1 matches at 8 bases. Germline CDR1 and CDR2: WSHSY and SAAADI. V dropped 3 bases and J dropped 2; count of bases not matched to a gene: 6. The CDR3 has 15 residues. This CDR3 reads CASSDYGTGAYEQYF. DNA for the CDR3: TGCGCCAGCAGTGACTATGGGACAGGAGCCTACGAGCAGTACTTC.

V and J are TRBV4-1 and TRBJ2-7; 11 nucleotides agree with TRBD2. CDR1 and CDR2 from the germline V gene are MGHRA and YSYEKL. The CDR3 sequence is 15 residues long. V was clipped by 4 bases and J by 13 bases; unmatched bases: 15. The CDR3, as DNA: TGCGCCAGCAGCCCATCCGGGACTAGCGGTCCTCAACTCTACTTC. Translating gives CASSPSGTSGPQLYF.

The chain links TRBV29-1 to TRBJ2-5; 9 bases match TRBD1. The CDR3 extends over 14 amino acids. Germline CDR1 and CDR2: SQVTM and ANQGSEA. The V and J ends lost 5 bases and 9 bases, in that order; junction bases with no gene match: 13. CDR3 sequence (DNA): TGCAGCGTTACCCGGGACAGGGAGTCGCTGGCCCAGTACTTC. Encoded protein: CSVTRDRESLAQYF.

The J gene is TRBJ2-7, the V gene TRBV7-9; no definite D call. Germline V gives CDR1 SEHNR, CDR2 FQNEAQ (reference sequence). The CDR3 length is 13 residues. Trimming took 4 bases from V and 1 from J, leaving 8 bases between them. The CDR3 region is CASSSRYSYEQYF. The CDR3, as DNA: TGTGCCAGCAGCTCCAGGTATTCCTACGAGCAGTACTTC.

In DNA, the CDR3 is TGTGCCAGCAGCTTAGGGACAGGGGGCGCGGTTTTTGATGGCTACACCTTC. It specifies CASSLGTGGAVFDGYTF. V is TRBV11-3 and J is TRBJ1-2, with 11 bases identical to TRBD1. Germline V gene data show CDR1 as SGHNT and CDR2 as YENEEA. Trimming at V came to 1 base and at J to 6 bases, leaving 10 bases not matched to a gene. The length of the CDR3 is 17 residues.

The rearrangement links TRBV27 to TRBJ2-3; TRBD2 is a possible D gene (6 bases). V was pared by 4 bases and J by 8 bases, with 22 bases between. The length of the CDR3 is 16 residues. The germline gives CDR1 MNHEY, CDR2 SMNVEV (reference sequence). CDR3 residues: CASSSLGAGTQSTQYF. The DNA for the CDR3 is TGTGCCAGCAGTTCCCTAGGGGCGGGGACCCAATCTACGCAGTATTTT.

CDR3 in amino acids: CASSAGTGKQYF. CDR3 bases: TGTGCCAGCAGCGCCGGGACAGGAAAGCAGTACTTC. This chain joins TRBV7-6 and TRBJ2-7, with 8 nucleotides matching TRBD1. The CDR3 extends over 12 amino acids. The germline CDR1 and CDR2 sequences are SGHVS and FNYEAQ. Unmatched junction bases numbered 5, after V lost 5 bases and J lost 8 bases.

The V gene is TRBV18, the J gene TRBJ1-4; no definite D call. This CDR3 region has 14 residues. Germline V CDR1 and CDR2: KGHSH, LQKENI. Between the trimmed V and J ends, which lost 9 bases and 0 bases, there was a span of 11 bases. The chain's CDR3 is CASSEGATNEKLFF. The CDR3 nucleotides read TGTGCCAGTTCAGAGGGCGCAACTAATGAAAAACTGTTTTTT.

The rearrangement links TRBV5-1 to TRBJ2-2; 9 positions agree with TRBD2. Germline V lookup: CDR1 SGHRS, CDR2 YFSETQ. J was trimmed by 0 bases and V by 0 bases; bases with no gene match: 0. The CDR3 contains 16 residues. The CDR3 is CASSLGLAANTGELFF. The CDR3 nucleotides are TGCGCCAGCAGCTTGGGACTAGCGGCGAACACCGGGGAGCTGTTTTTT.

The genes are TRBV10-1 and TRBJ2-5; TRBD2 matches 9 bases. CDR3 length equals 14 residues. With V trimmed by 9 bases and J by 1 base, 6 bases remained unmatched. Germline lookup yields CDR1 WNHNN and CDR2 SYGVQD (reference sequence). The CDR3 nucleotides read TGCGCCAGAACCAGCGGGGGGCCCCAAGAGACCCAGTACTTC. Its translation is CARTSGGPQETQYF.

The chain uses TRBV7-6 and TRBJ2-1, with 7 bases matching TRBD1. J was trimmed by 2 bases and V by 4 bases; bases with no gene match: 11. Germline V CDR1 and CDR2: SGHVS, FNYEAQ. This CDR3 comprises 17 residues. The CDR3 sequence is CASSSLRGKGTYNEQFF. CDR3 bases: TGTGCCAGCAGCTCACTCAGGGGGAAGGGGACCTACAATGAGCAGTTCTTC. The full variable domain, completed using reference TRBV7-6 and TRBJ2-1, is GAGVSQSPRYKVTKRGQDVALRCDPISGHVSLYWYRQALGQGPEFLTYFNYEAQQDKSGLPNDRFSAERPEGSISTLTIQRTEQRDSAMYRCASSSLRGKGTYNEQFFGPGTRLTVL.

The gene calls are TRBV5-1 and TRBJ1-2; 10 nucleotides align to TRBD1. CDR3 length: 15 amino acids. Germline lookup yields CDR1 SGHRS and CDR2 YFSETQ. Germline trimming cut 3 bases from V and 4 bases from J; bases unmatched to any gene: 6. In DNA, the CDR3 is TGCGCCAGCAGCTCCTCCGGGACAGGGGCCTATGGCTACACCTTC. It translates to CASSSSGTGAYGYTF.

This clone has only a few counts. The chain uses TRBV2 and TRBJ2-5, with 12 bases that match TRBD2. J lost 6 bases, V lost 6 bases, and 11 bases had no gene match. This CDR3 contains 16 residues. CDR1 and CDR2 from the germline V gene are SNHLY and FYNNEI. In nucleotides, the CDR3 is TGTGCCAGCAGCGGGACTAGCGGGCTGAGCGAAAAGACCCAGTACTTC. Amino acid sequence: CASSGTSGLSEKTQYF.

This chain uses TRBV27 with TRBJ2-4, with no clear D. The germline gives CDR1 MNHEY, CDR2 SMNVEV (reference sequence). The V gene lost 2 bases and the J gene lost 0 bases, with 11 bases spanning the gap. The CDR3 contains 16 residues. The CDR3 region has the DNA TGTGCCAGCAGTTTAACCGGAAGACTAGCCAAAAACATTCAGTACTTC. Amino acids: CASSLTGRLAKNIQYF.

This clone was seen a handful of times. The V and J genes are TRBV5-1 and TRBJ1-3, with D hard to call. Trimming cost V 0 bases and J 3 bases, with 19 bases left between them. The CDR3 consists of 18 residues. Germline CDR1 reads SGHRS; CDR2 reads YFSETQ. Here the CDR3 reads CASSLGPRTGKGGNTIYF. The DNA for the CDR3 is TGCGCCAGCAGCTTGGGACCCAGGACCGGGAAGGGTGGAAACACCATATATTTT.

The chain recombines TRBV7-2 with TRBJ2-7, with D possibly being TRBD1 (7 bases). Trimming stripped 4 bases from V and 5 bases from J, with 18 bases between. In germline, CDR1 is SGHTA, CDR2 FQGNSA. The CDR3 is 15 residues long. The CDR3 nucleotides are TGTGCCAGCAGCTCGGGTGCAGGGGGAGGAAACGAGCAGTACTTC. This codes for CASSSGAGGGNEQYF.

CDR3 loop: CASSPGTSGSINTGELFF. The CDR3 DNA reads as TGTGCCAGCAGCCCGGGGACTAGCGGGAGCATTAACACCGGGGAGCTGTTTTTT. This chain uses TRBV9 with TRBJ2-2, with TRBD2 identical over 14 bases. With V trimmed by 4 bases and J by 2 bases, 7 bases remained unmatched. Germline V lookup: CDR1 SGDLS, CDR2 YYNGEE. The CDR3 sequence is 18 residues long.

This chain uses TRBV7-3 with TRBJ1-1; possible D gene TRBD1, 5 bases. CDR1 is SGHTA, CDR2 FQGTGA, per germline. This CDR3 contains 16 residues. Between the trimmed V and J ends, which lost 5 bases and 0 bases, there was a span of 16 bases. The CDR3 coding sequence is TGTGCCAGCAGCCTATTAGGAGGGACGGTGAACACTGAAGCTTTCTTT. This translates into CASSLLGGTVNTEAFF.

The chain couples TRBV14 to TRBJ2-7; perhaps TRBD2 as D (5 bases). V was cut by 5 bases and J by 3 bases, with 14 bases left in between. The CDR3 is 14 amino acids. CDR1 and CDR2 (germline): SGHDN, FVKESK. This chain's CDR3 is CASSALDGNYEQYF. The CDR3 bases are TGTGCCAGCAGCGCACTGGACGGGAACTACGAGCAGTACTTC.

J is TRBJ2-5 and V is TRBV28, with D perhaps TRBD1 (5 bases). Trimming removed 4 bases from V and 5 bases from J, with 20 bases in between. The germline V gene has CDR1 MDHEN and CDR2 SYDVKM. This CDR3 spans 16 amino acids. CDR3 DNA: TGTGCCAGCAGTTCCTCCATCGGGCAGGGTCAGGAGACCCAGTACTTC. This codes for CASSSSIGQGQETQYF.

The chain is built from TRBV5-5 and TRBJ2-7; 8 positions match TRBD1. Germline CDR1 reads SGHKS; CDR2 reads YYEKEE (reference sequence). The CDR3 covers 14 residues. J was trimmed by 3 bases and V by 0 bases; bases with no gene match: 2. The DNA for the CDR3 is TGTGCCAGCAGCTTGGGTGGACAGGGCTACGAGCAGTACGTC. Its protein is CASSLGGQGYEQYV.

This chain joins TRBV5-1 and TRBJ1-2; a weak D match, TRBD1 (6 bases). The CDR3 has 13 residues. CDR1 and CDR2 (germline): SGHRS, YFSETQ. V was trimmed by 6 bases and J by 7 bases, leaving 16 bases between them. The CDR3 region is CASTETGFSGYTF. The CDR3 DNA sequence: TGCGCCAGCACCGAAACAGGGTTCAGTGGCTACACCTTC. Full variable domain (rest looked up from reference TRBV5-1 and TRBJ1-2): KAGVTQTPRYLIKTRGQQVTLSCSPISGHRSVSWYQQTPGQGLQFLFEYFSETQRNKGNFPGRFSGRQFSNSRSEMNVSTLELGDSALYLCASTETGFSGYTFGSGTRLTVV.

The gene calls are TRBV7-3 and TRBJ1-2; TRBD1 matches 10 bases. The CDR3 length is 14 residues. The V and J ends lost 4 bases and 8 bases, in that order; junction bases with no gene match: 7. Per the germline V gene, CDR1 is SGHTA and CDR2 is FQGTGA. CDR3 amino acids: CASSSGTGERGYTF. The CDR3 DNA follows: TGTGCCAGCAGCTCCGGGACAGGGGAGCGCGGCTACACCTTC.

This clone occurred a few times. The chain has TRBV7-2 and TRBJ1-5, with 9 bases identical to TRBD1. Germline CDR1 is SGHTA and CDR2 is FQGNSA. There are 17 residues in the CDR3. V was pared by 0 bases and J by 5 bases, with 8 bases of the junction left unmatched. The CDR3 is CASSLATGGLRDQPQHF. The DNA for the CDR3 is TGTGCCAGCAGCTTAGCGACAGGGGGATTGCGGGATCAGCCCCAGCATTTT.

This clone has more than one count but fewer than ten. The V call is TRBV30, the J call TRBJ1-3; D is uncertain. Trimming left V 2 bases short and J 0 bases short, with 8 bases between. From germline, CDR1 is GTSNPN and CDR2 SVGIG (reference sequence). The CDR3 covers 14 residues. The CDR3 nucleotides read TGTGCCTGGAGTCGAACAACCTCTGGAAACACCATATATTTT. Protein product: CAWSRTTSGNTIYF.

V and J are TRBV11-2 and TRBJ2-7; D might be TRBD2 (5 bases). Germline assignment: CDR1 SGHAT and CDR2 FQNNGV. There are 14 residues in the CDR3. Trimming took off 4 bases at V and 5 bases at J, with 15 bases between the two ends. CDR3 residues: CASSSGSLVDEQYF. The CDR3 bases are TGTGCCAGCAGCTCGGGGTCTCTGGTGGACGAGCAGTACTTC.

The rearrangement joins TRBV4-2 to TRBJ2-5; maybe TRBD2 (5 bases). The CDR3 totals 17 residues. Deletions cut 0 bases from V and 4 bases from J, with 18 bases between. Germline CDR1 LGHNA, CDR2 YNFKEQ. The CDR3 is CASSQDRDSAMRETQYF. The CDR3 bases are TGTGCCAGCAGCCAAGATCGGGATAGCGCTATGAGAGAGACCCAGTACTTC.